What follows are 11 T cell receptor beta chains derived from one specimen sequenced in a study of beta chain features in type 1 diabetes. Expressed TCRB transcripts were sequenced because the entire RNA isolate underwent reverse transcription. Profiling relied on immunoSEQ multiplex PCR, and the TCRdb table lists in-frame clones only, not all of them. The table has about 360,000 clones, around 12% seen once. The sample consisted of naive CD4+ T cells from blood. These receptors came from a man aged 18 to 30 in good health.

This rearrangement joins TRBV2 to TRBJ2-1; possibly TRBD2 for D (6 bases). CDR1 and CDR2 from the germline V gene are SNHLY and FYNNEI. This CDR3 contains 13 residues. Trimming removed 6 bases from V and 9 bases from J, with 15 bases in between. CDR3 coding DNA: TGTGCCAGCAGGGGGGGACCCCTCGGTGAGCAGTTCTTC. Translated, it gives CASRGGPLGEQFF.

The chain employs TRBV5-1 and TRBJ2-1; 9 nucleotides agree with TRBD1. Germline CDR1 and CDR2: SGHRS and YFSETQ. The CDR3 is made up of 15 amino acids. J was trimmed by 9 bases and V by 3 bases; bases with no gene match: 10. The CDR3 bases are TGCGCCAGCAGCTGGGGAGCACAGGGGGCAGGTGAGCAGTTCTTC. It codes for CASSWGAQGAGEQFF.

This clone was recorded a few times. CDR3 DNA sequence: TGTGCCAGCAGCTTAGAGTTCGCCAGGGAGGATGGCTACACCTTC. Translating gives CASSLEFAREDGYTF. The chain links TRBV7-2 to TRBJ1-2; D is possibly TRBD1 (5 bases). The CDR3 contains 15 residues. Looked up from germline, CDR1 is SGHTA and CDR2 is FQGNSA. V gave up 1 base and J gave up 6 bases, with 15 bases separating them. Complete variable domain (other parts from reference TRBV7-2 and TRBJ1-2): GAGVSQSPSNKVTEKGKDVELRCDPISGHTALYWYRQSLGQGLEFLIYFQGNSAPDKSGLPSDRFSAERTGGSVSTLTIQRTQQEDSAVYLCASSLEFAREDGYTFGSGTRLTVV.

This clone was detected only a few times. This sequence joins TRBV7-2 and TRBJ2-4; TRBD2 matches 10 bases. CDR1 SGHTA and CDR2 FQGNSA come from the germline V gene. The CDR3 is 18 residues long. V lost 5 bases and J lost 9; bases outside the gene matches: 19. This CDR3 is CASSLRTSGKLSGGIQYF. Written as DNA, the CDR3 is TGTGCCAGCAGCCTCCGGACTAGCGGAAAACTCTCAGGCGGCATTCAGTACTTC.

V gene TRBV5-1 combines with J gene TRBJ2-5; 12 positions agree with TRBD2. This CDR3 is built from 16 residues. Germline V gives CDR1 SGHRS, CDR2 YFSETQ. Losses at the gene ends were 0 bases for V and 2 bases for J; bases not matched to a gene: 2. CDR3 bases: TGCGCCAGCAGCTTGGGGACTAGCGGGATACAAGAGACCCAGTACTTC. Protein: CASSLGTSGIQETQYF.

The chain links TRBV7-3 to TRBJ1-2; 8 nucleotides agree with TRBD1. Germline CDR1 and CDR2: SGHTA and FQGTGA. V lost 7 bases and J lost 4; bases outside the gene matches: 8. The CDR3 sequence is 14 residues long. The CDR3 loop reads CASTSDRDIYGYTF. CDR3 coding DNA: TGTGCCAGCACGTCGGACAGGGACATCTATGGCTACACCTTC. Full variable domain (missing parts from reference TRBV7-3 and TRBJ1-2): GAGVSQTPSNKVTEKGKYVELRCDPISGHTALYWYRQSLGQGPEFLIYFQGTGAADDSGLPNDRFFAVRPEGSVSTLKIQRTERGDSAVYLCASTSDRDIYGYTFGSGTRLTVV.

This clone was seen just once. V is TRBV28 and J is TRBJ1-5, with 7 positions matching TRBD1. V gave up 6 bases and J gave up 5 bases; unmatched junction bases: 4. This CDR3 has 13 residues. Looked up from germline, CDR1 is MDHEN and CDR2 is SYDVKM. CDR3 residues: CASRTTGDQPQHF. The CDR3 bases are TGTGCCAGCAGGACAACAGGGGATCAGCCCCAGCATTTT. Together with reference TRBV28 and TRBJ1-5, the CDR3 gives the full variable domain: DVKVTQSSRYLVKRTGEKVFLECVQDMDHENMFWYRQDPGLGLRLIYFSYDVKMKEKGDIPEGYSVSREKKERFSLILESASTNQTSMYLCASRTTGDQPQHFGDGTRLSIL.

This clone was found a few times. The chain's CDR3 is CASRYRDRGVHEQYF. The CDR3 DNA is TGTGCCAGTAGATACCGGGACAGGGGAGTCCACGAGCAGTACTTC. The chain has TRBV19 and TRBJ2-7; 10 bases agree with TRBD1. Germline V gene lookup returns CDR1 LNHDA and CDR2 SQIVND (reference sequence). V lost 6 bases and J lost 5; bases outside the gene matches: 10. The CDR3 length is 15 residues.

The chain is built from TRBV9 and TRBJ1-2; TRBD1 matches 8 bases. Germline assignment: CDR1 SGDLS and CDR2 YYNGEE. After removal of 0 bases from V and 4 bases from J, the junction contained 5 bases not matched to a gene. CDR3 length equals 15 residues. The CDR3 here is CASSVGDRGSYGYTF. In DNA, the CDR3 is TGTGCCAGCAGCGTAGGTGACAGGGGAAGCTATGGCTACACCTTC. Filled out from reference TRBV9 and TRBJ1-2, the complete variable domain reads DSGVTQTPKHLITATGQRVTLRCSPRSGDLSVYWYQQSLDQGLQFLIQYYNGEERAKGNILERFSAQQFPDLHSELNLSSLELGDSALYFCASSVGDRGSYGYTFGSGTRLTVV.

This rearrangement joins TRBV7-2 to TRBJ2-7; 10 bases line up with TRBD1. The V gene's germline CDR1 is SGHTA and CDR2 FQGNSA. This CDR3 contains 15 residues. After removal of 4 bases from V and 5 bases from J, the junction contained 8 bases not matched to a gene. The CDR3 nucleotides read TGTGCCAGCAGCTCGGCCGGGACAGGGGTCCACGAGCAGTACTTC. It yields the protein CASSSAGTGVHEQYF.

The chain combines TRBV18 with TRBJ1-1; D possibly corresponds to TRBD1 (5 bases). V was trimmed by 2 bases and J by 1 base, leaving 11 bases between them. CDR1 is KGHSH and CDR2 is LQKENI in the germline V gene. The CDR3 covers 15 residues. The CDR3 reads CASSPEVGENTEAFF. The CDR3 DNA sequence: TGTGCCAGCTCACCAGAGGTAGGGGAGAACACTGAAGCTTTCTTT.